The sequence of this TCR beta chain was determined in a study of T cells in localized non-small cell lung cancer (dated by TCRdb to the early 2020s). Regarding the complete study: The study analyzed T cell repertoires of hundreds of early-stage NSCLC patients, comparing tumors and uninvolved tumor-adjacent lungs. The mean age of the NSCLC patients was less than 70 years, with 130 or so men and 85 to 110 women. The cohort comprised approximately 240 treatment-naïve NSCLC patients with resected, localized lung tumors. Study-wide conclusions, independent of this receptor: A median of approximately 53 of the top 100 tumor clones turned up in the paired uninvolved adjacent lung, and about 28 of those clones also ranked among the top 100 of that same adjacent lung. Because multi-region sequencing of the tumors was not done, intratumor heterogeneity could not be ruled out. Higher blood T cell density associated with longer overall survival, while higher adjacent-lung clonality associated with shorter survival. Uninvolved tumor-adjacent lung showed the highest T cell clonality, higher than tumor, which suggests more focused antigenic responses in the uninvolved tumor-adjacent lung. Because the study design was exploratory, TCR variables were selected using unadjusted p-values without false-discovery rate correction.

The immunoSEQ Assay was used to sequence TCR beta CDR3 regions from DNA. As for the authors' bioinformatics: T cell density was computed as TCR beta template counts normalized to usable DNA estimated by amplifying housekeeping genes. Using the preseqR package, richness was estimated by extrapolating to 120,000 templates for tissue samples and 400,000 templates for PBMC samples. Clonality was taken to be one minus Pielou's evenness. Tissue-enriched TCRs were identified by differential abundance testing using productive amino-acid clonotypes, minimum total count 5 and alpha 0.1. The Jaccard Index and the Morisita Overlap Index were used to measure how much the repertoires overlapped between compartments. TCR beta CDR3s were clustered by GLIPH together with public tetramer-defined viral CDR3s, and at least three viral sequences plus V-gene enrichment were required for viral motifs. TCRdb took this table from immuneACCESS and kept in-frame rearrangements with V and J called. Such tables lack part of the clones; where checked against another copy, unresolved V genes explain under half of the gap, and the rest is unexplained. V, J and clone size are those of that table, while D and trimming were read from the DNA. The sample data list 8,000 or so clones, and about 93% of these were observed just once. The ten top clones hold under 3% of the sample.

V is pared back by 3 bases and J by 3 bases, with 11 bases lying between the germline termini. CDR1 and CDR2 are drawn from the germline V gene: MNHNS, SASEGT. From the cysteine through the phenylalanine, the CDR3 covers 14 amino acids. The only DNA kept is the CDR3, 42 bases in frame from the first base. Of note for this clone: There is no known antigen for this receptor. No base qualities exist here, and no much larger clone lies one base off it.

At diagnosis, peripheral blood, uninvolved tumor-adjacent lung and tumor were collected and stored as a combination of fresh-frozen and FFPE material. For TCR repertoire profiling, blood samples were analyzed as peripheral blood mononuclear cells. The sample was peripheral blood, taken before any cancer treatment. The receptor was derived from a woman aged 35-70 years with stage I lung adenocarcinoma. This sequence uses TRBV6-1 and TRBJ1-1; TRBD1 is a weak D gene call, 5 bases matching. The CDR3 region: CASSERGLDTEAFF. The nucleotide sequence reads as follows: TGTGCCAGCAGTGAGAGGGGCCTAGACACTGAAGCTTTCTTT.